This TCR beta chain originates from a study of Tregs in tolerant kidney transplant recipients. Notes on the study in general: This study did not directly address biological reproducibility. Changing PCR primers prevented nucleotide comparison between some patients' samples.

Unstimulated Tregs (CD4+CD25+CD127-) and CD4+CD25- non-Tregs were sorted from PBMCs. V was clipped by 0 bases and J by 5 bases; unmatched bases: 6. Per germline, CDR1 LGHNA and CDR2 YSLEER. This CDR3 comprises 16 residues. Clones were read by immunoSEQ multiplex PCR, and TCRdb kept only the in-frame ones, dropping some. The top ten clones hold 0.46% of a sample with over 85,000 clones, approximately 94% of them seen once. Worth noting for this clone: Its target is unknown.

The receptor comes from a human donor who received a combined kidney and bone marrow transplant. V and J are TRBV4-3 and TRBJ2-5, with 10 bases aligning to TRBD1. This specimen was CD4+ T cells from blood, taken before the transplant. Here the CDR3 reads CASSQDLTGGRETQYF. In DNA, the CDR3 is TGCGCCAGCAGCCAAGATTTGACAGGGGGCAGGGAGACCCAGTACTTC.